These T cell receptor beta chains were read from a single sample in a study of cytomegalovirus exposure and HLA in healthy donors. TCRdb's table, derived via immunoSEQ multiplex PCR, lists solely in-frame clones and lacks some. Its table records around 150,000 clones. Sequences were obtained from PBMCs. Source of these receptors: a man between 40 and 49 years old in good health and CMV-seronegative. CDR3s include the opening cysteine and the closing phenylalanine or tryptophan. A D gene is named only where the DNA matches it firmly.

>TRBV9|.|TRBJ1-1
TGTGCCAGCAGCGTAGGTAAGGCGGGGGGTGAAGCTTTCTTT
CASSVGKAGGEAFF
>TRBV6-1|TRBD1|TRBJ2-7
TGTGCCAGTTCCGGGACAGGGGGTTTTTACGAGCAGTACTTC
CASSGTGGFYEQYF
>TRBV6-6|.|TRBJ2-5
TGTGCCAGCAGTTACTCGAGGGAAAAAGAGACCCAGTACTTC
CASSYSREKETQYF
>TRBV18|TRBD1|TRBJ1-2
TGTGCCAGCTCACCGCCGGCTGGGGACAGACGGATCCTAAATGGCTACACCTTC
CASSPPAGDRRILNGYTF
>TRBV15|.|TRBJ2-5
TGTGCCACCAGCAGAGATAGAGAGACCCAGTACTTC
CATSRDRETQYF
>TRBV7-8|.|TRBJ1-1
TGTGCCAGCAGCTCCAGGGGCACTGAAGCTTTCTTT
CASSSRGTEAFF
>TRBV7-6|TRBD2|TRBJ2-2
TGTGCCAGCAGGCGAGTGGGACTAGCCGACACCGGGGAGCTGTTTTTT
CASRRVGLADTGELFF
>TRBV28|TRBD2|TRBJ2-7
TGTGCCAGCAGTGGAACGGGACTAGCTTACGAGCAGTACTTC
CASSGTGLAYEQYF
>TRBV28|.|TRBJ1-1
TGTGCCAGCAGTTGGGTGGGCTCGAACACTGAAGCTTTCTTT
CASSWVGSNTEAFF
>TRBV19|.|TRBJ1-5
TGTGCCAGTAGTAGGGGAGGTCAGCCCCAGCATTTT
CASSRGGQPQHF
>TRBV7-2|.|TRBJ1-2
TGTGCCAGCAGCCCGGCTGCGGGGGCATTGGTTTCTGACTATGGCTACACCTTC
CASSPAAGALVSDYGYTF
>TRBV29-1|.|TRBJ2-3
TGCAGCGCCGGACACACAGATACGCAGTATTTT
CSAGHTDTQYF
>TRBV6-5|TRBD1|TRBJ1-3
TGTGCCAGCAGTTACTCGACAGGGACTGGAAACACCATATATTTT
CASSYSTGTGNTIYF
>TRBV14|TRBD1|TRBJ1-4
TGTGCCAGCAGCCTGGGACAGTTCTCAATGCTGTATGAAAAACTGTTTTTT
CASSLGQFSMLYEKLFF
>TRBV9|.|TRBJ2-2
TGTGCCAGCAGCGTAGGACACGCGAACACCGGGGAGCTGTTTTTT
CASSVGHANTGELFF
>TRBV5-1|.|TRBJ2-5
TGCGCCAGCAGTTTGGGGCCAGGGCGGCAGCAAGAGACCCAGTACTTC
CASSLGPGRQQETQYF
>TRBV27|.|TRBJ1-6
TGTGCCAGCAGTTTATTTGGGACTTCGAGCTCCTATAATTCACCCCTCCACTTT
CASSLFGTSSSYNSPLHF
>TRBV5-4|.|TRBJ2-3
TGTGCCAGCAGCTTGGGTCGGATTTTTTCGATCACGGGGAGCACAGATACGCAGTATTTT
CASSLGRIFSITGSTDTQYF
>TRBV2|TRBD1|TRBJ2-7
TGTGCCAGCAGCCGGACAGGGGGGCCTCCCTCCTACGAGCAGTACTTC
CASSRTGGPPSYEQYF
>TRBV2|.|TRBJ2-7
TGTGCCAGCAGTGAAGTCCTTCCGCAGTACTTC
CASSEVLPQYF
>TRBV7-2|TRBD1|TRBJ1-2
TGTGCCAGCAGGCGAGGACAGGGGGAAGATGGCTACACCTTC
CASRRGQGEDGYTF
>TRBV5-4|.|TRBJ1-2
TGTGCCAGCAGCTTGATGGGGGGGCAGGGCTATGGCTACACCTTC
CASSLMGGQGYGYTF
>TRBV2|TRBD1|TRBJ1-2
TGTGCCAGCAGCGGAGGGACAGCCCAGGGAGGCTACACCTTC
CASSGGTAQGGYTF
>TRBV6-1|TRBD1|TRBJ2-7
TGTGCCAGCAGCCCAGGGACAGGGGAGGACTACGAGCAGTACTTC
CASSPGTGEDYEQYF
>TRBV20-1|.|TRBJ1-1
TGCAGTGCTCGCGTTGTGGAAGCTTTCTTT
CSARVVEAFF
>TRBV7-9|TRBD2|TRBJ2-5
TGTGCCAGCAGCGACTGGACTAGCGGGGGGACGGAGACCCAGTACTTC
CASSDWTSGGTETQYF
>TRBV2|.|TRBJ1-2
TGTGCCAGCAGCCTACGGGACACCTATGGCTACACCTTC
CASSLRDTYGYTF
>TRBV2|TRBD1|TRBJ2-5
TGTGCCAGCTCGCCAGACAGGGGCCAAGAGACCCAGTACTTC
CASSPDRGQETQYF
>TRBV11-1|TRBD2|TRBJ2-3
TGTGCCAGCAGCTTACGCGCGGGGGGGCAAGATACGCAGTATTTT
CASSLRAGGQDTQYF
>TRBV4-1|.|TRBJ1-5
TGCGCCAGCAGCCAAGATCCCGGGATTAGCAATCAGCCCCAGCATTTT
CASSQDPGISNQPQHF
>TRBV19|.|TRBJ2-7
TGTGCCAGTAGTAGTACAGGGCCGGGCGAGCAGTACTTC
CASSSTGPGEQYF
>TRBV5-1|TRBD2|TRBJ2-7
TGCGCCAGCGCTCCGGGACTAGCGGGAGAGCAGTACTTC
CASAPGLAGEQYF
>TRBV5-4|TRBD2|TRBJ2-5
TGTGCCAGCAGCATTAGCGGGGGACCTCAAGAGACCCAGTACTTC
CASSISGGPQETQYF
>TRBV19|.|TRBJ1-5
TGTGCCAGTAGTCCCCAGATGGGGGGGAATAGCAATCAGCCCCAGCATTTT
CASSPQMGGNSNQPQHF
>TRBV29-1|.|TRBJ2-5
TGCAGCGTTGAAGGGGCCTCATACCAAGAGACCCAGTACTTC
CSVEGASYQETQYF
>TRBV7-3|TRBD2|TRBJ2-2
TGTGCCAGCAGCCCCAGCGGGGGGGCCGACACCGGGGAGCTGTTTTTT
CASSPSGGADTGELFF
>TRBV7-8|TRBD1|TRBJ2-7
TGTGCCAGCAGCTTAGTCGTACGGGGACAGTTCTCCTACGAGCAGTACTTC
CASSLVVRGQFSYEQYF
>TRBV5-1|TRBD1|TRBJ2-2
TGCGCCAGCAGCTACAGGGGTCCGACGACTAACACCGGGGAGCTGTTTTTT
CASSYRGPTTNTGELFF
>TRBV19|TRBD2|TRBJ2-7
TGTGCCAGTAGTATCCAACTAGCGGGGGGCTACGAGCAGTACTTC
CASSIQLAGGYEQYF
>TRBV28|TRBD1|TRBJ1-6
TGTGCCAGCAGTACCATCAGGGACAGAAGGTCACCCCTCCACTTT
CASSTIRDRRSPLHF